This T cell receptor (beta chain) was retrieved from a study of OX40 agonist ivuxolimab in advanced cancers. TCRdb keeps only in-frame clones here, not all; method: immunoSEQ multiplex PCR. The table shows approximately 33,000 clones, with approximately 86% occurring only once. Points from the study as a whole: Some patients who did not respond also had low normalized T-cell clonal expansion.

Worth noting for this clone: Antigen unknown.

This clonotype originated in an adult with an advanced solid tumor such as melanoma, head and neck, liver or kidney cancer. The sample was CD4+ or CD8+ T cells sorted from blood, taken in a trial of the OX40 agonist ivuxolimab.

The chain's CDR3 is CASSSTGLHSYEQYF. The CDR3 nucleotides read TGTGCCAGCAGCTCAACAGGTCTCCACTCCTACGAGCAGTACTTC. V usage is TRBV7-9 and J usage is TRBJ2-7; D may be TRBD1 (5 bases). Trimming shortened V by 4 bases and J by 0 bases, and 13 bases separated the two germline ends. This CDR3 spans 15 amino acids. CDR1 is SEHNR and CDR2 is FQNEAQ in the germline V gene (reference sequence).